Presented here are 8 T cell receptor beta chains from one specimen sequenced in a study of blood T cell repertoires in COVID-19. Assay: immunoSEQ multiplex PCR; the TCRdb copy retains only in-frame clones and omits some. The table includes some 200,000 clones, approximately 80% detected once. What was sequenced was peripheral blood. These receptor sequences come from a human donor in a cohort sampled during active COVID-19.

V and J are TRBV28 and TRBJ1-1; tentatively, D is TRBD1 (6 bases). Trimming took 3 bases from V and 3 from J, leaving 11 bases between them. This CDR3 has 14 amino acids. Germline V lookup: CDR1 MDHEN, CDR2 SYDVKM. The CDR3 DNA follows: TGTGCCAGCAGTTTGTTAGGGGGACACACTGAAGCTTTCTTT. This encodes CASSLLGGHTEAFF.

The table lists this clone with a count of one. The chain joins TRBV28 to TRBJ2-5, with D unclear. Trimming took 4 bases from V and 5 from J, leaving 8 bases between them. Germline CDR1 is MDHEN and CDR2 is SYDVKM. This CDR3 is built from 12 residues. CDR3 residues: CASSYSPETQYF. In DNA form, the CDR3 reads TGTGCCAGCAGTTACTCCCCTGAGACCCAGTACTTC.

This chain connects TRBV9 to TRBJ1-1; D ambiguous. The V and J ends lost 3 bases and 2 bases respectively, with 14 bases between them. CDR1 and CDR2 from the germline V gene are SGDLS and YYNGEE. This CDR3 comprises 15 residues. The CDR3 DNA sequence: TGTGCCAGCAGCGCCCGGCCGGGAACAAACACTGAAGCTTTCTTT. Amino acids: CASSARPGTNTEAFF.

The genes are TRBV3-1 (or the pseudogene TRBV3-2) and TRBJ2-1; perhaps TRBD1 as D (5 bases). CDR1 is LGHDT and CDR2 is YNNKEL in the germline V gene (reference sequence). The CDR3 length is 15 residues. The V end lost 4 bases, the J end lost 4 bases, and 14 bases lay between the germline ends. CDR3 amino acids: CASSPFRTQYNEQFF. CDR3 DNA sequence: TGTGCCAGCAGCCCCTTCAGGACACAATACAATGAGCAGTTCTTC.

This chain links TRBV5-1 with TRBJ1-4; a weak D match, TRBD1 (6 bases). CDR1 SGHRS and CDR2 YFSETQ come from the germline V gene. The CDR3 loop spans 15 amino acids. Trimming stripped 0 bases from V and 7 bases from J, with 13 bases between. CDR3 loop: CASSLEGGRGEKLFF. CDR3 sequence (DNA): TGCGCCAGCAGCTTGGAAGGGGGAAGGGGTGAAAAACTGTTTTTT. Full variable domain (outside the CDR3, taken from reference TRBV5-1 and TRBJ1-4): KAGVTQTPRYLIKTRGQQVTLSCSPISGHRSVSWYQQTPGQGLQFLFEYFSETQRNKGNFPGRFSGRQFSNSRSEMNVSTLELGDSALYLCASSLEGGRGEKLFFGSGTQLSVL.

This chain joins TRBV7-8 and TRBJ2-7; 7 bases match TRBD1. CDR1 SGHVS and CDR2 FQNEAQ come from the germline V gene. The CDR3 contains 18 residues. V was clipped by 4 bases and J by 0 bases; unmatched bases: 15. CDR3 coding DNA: TGTGCCAGCAGCTCCCGGGACAGTCTAATAAGGGGCTCCTACGAGCAGTACTTC. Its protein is CASSSRDSLIRGSYEQYF.

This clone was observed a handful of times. The CDR3 nucleotides read TGTGCCAGCAGATTGGGACTAGGTGTCTTCCTGTGGGAGACCCAGTACTTC. Translating gives CASRLGLGVFLWETQYF. This chain connects TRBV2 to TRBJ2-5; 8 nucleotides line up with TRBD2. The germline V gene has CDR1 SNHLY and CDR2 FYNNEI. V lost 6 bases to trimming and J lost 5 bases; unmatched junction nucleotides: 17. The CDR3 sequence is 17 residues long.

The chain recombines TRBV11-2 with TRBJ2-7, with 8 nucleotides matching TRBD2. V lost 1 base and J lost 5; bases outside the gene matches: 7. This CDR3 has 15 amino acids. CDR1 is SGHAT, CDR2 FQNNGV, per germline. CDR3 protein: CASSLVGTRLDEQYF. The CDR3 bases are TGTGCCAGCAGCTTAGTTGGGACTAGGCTTGACGAGCAGTACTTC.